A single sample gave rise to the 3 T cell receptor beta chains below, sequenced in a study of identical twins (dated by TCRdb to 2016 to 2017). The library came from 5' RACE. Sequencing took place on an Illumina HiSeq 2000. Through fastp at Q25 and MiXCR, TCRdb rebuilt clones from the public reads, retaining in-frame beta chains. Each entry is one CDR3 protein sequence, shown with its most common DNA and genes. The sample table shows hundreds of thousands of distinct CDR3 sequences, and over 8.5% are seen once. The leading ten clones occupy around 0.98% of the sample. This sample also appeared in a second study, on yellow fever vaccine responses in identical twins.

The sequenced sample consisted of PBMCs. The receptors were gathered from a woman younger than 30 in good health.

On this clonotype itself: Germline and junction disagree at one end, which may indicate a read error. The V gene is TRBV5-5, the J gene TRBJ1-1, with 10 positions matching TRBD1. CDR3 length equals 18 residues. CDR1 is SGHKS and CDR2 is YYEKEE in the germline V gene (reference sequence). The CDR3, as DNA: TGTGCCAGCAGCTTGGTTGTGACAGGGGGCGAAAAAGGCACTGGAGCTTTCTTT. Translation: CASSLVVTGGEKGTGAFF.

This sequence joins TRBV24-1 and TRBJ2-3, with 7 positions matching TRBD2. The germline gives CDR1 KGHDR, CDR2 SFDVKD. V lost 4 bases, J lost 6 bases, and 9 bases stayed unmatched. The CDR3 consists of 15 residues. This CDR3 is CATSDPSGSRDTQYF. In nucleotides, the CDR3 is TGTGCCACCAGTGACCCTAGCGGTTCCAGGGATACGCAGTATTTT.

The J gene is TRBJ2-2, the V gene TRBV10-3; the D gene is possibly TRBD1 (6 bases). This CDR3 spans 17 amino acids. Trimming removed 2 bases from V and 0 bases from J, with 13 bases in between. CDR1 and CDR2 from the germline V gene are ENHRY and SYGVKD. CDR3: CAISEGGGLPNTGELFF. The CDR3 nucleotides are TGTGCCATCAGTGAGGGTGGGGGCCTGCCGAACACCGGGGAGCTGTTTTTT.